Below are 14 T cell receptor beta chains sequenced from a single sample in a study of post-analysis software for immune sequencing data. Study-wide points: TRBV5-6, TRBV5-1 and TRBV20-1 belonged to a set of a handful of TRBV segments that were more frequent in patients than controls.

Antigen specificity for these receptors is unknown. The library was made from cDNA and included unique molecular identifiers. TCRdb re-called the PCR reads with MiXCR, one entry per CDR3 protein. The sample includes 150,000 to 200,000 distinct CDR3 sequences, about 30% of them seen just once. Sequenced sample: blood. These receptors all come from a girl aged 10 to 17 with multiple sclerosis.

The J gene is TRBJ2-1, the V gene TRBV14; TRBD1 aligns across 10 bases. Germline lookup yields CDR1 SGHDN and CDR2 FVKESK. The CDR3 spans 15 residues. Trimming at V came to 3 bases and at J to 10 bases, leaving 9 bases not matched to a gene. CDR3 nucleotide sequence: TGTGCCAGCAGCCAGGGGACAGGGGCGGGTTACGAGCAGTTCTTC. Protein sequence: CASSQGTGAGYEQFF.

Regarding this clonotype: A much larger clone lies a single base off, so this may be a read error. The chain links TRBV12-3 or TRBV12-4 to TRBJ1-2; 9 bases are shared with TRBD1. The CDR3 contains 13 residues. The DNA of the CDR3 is TGTGTCAGCAGCTTACAGGGGGCAGTGGGCTACACCTTC. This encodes CVSSLQGAVGYTF.

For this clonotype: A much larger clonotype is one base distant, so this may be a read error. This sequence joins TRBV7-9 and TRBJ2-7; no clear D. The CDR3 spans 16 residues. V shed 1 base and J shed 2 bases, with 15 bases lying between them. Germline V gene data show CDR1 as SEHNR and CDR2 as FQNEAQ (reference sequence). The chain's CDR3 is CASSLEEGPPTYEQYF. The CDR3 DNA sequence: TGTGCCAGCAGCTTAGAAGAAGGACCCCCGACCTACGAGCAGTACTTC.

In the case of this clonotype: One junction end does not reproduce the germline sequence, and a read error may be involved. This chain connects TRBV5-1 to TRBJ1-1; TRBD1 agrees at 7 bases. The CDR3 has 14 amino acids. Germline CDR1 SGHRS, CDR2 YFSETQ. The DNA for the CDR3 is TGCGCCAGCAGCCGAGGGGGCGCGGGCACTGAAACTTTCTTT. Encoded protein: CASSRGGAGTETFF.

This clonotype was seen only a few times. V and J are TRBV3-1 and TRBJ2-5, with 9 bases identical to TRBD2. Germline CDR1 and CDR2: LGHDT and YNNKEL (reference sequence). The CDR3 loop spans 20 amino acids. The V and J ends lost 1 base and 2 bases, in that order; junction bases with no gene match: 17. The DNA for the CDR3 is TGTGCCAGCAGCCAAGCGGTCTCGGGGCTAGCGGGGCGATCTCAAGAGACCCAGTACTTC. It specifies CASSQAVSGLAGRSQETQYF.

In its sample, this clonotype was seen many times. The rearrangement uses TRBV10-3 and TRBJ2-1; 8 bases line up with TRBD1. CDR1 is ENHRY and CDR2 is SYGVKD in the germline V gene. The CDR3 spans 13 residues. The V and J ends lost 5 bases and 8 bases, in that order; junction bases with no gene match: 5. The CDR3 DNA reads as TGTGCCATCAGTATAATACAGGGGGATGAGCAGTTCTTC. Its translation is CAISIIQGDEQFF.

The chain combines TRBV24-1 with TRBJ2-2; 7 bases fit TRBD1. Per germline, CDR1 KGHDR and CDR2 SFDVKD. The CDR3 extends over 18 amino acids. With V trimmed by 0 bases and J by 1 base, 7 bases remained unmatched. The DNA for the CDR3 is TGTGCCACCAGTGATTTGGGGACAGACCTAGAGAACACCGGGGAGCTGTTTTTT. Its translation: CATSDLGTDLENTGELFF.

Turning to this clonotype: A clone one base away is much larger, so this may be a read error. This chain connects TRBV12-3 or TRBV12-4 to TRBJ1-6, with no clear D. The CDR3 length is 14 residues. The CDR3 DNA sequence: TGTGCCAGCAGGGCACCAACCGTGATTTCACCCCACCACTTT. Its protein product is CASRAPTVISPHHF.

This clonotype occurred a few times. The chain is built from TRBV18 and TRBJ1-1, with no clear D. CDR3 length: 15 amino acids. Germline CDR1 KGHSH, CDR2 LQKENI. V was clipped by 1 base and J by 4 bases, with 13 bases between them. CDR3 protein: CASSPLRVMGTEAFF. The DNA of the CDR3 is TGTGCCAGCTCACCACTTCGGGTAATGGGCACTGAAGCTTTCTTT. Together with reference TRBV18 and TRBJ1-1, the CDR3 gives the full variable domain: NAGVMQNPRHLVRRRGQEARLRCSPMKGHSHVYWYRQLPEEGLKFMVYLQKENIIDESGMPKERFSAEFPKEGPSILRIQQVVRGDSAAYFCASSPLRVMGTEAFFGQGTRLTVV.

The CDR3 is CASSLSQNTEAFF. In DNA, the CDR3 is TGTGCCAGCAGTTTATCGCAGAACACTGAAGCTTTCTTT. The V call is TRBV28, the J call TRBJ1-1; D is undetermined. Germline loops: CDR1 MDHEN, CDR2 SYDVKM. The CDR3 loop spans 13 amino acids. The V end was cut by 1 base, the J end by 1 base, with 4 bases between. Filled out from reference TRBV28 and TRBJ1-1, the complete variable domain reads DVKVTQSSRYLVKRTGEKVFLECVQDMDHENMFWYRQDPGLGLRLIYFSYDVKMKEKGDIPEGYSVSREKKERFSLILESASTNQTSMYLCASSLSQNTEAFFGQGTRLTVV.

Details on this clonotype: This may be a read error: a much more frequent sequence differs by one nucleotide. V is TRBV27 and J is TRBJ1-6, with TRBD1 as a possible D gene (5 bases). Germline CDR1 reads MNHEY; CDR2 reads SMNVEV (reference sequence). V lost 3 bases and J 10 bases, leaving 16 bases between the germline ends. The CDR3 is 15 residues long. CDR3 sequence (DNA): TGTGCCAGCAGTTTGTACGGGGAGGGACGATCACCCCTCCACTTT. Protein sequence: CASSLYGEGRSPLHF.

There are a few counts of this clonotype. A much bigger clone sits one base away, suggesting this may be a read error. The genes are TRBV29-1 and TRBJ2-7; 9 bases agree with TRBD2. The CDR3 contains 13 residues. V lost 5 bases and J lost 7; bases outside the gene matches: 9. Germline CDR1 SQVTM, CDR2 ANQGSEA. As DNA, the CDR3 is TGCAGCGTTCTCCTAGCGGGGATGAATGAGCAGTACTTC. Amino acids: CSVLLAGMNEQYF.

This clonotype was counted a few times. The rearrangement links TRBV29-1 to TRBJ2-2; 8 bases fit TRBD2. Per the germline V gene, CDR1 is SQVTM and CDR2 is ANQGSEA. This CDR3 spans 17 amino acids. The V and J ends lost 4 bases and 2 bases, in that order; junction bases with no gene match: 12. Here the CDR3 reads CSVAGLDGIGNTGELFF. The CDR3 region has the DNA TGCAGCGTTGCGGGACTAGACGGAATTGGAAACACCGGGGAGCTGTTTTTT.

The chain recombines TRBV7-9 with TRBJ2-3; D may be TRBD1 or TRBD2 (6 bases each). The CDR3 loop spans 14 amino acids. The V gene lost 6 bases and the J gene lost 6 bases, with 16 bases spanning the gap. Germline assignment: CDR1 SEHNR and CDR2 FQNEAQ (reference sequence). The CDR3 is CASRPSGAEDTQYF. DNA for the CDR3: TGTGCCAGCAGGCCCTCGGGGGCAGAGGATACGCAGTATTTT. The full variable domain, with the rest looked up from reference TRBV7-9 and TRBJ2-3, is DTGVSQNPRHKITKRGQNVTFRCDPISEHNRLYWYRQTLGQGPEFLTYFQNEAQLEKSRLLSDRFSAERPKGSFSTLEIQRTEQGDSAMYLCASRPSGAEDTQYFGPGTRLTVL.